The rows below give T cell receptor beta chains drawn from one sample of a study of T cell repertoires in aging, cancer and after chemotherapy. TCRdb ran MiXCR on the multiplex PCR reads and lists one entry per CDR3 protein. Found here are around 800 distinct CDR3 sequences, around 20% of them singletons; the top ten hold around 16%. Sequencing was carried out using blood. The receptors come from a human donor with a blood cancer. Each CDR3 is given with its conserved first and last residue. A D gene is named only where the DNA matches it firmly. A row's size may be missing; if present it is once, few, many or a size class.

D,J,size,V,DNA,CDR3
TRBD1,TRBJ1-3,large,TRBV6-5,TGTGCCAGCAGTGGGACAGGGGGAAACACCATATATTTT,CASSGTGGNTIYF
TRBD1,TRBJ1-2,.,TRBV7-3,TGTGCCAGCAGCTTAACGTTCAGGGGGCCTACTAACTATGGCTACACCTTC,CASSLTFRGPTNYGYTF
.,TRBJ2-7,large,TRBV6-1,TGTGCCAGCAGTGGGGGCAGGTTGGTTTACGAGCAGTACTTC,CASSGGRLVYEQYF
TRBD1,TRBJ1-3,medium-sized,TRBV18,TGTGCCAGCTCACAGATGCACCTTCGGGACAGCTCTGGAAACACCATATATTTT,CASSQMHLRDSSGNTIYF
.,TRBJ1-3,large,TRBV19,TGTGCCAGTAGTCCAGGTCTCATGGGCTCTGGAAACACCATATATTTT,CASSPGLMGSGNTIYF
TRBD1,TRBJ2-3,medium-sized,TRBV5-1,TGCGCCAGCAGCTTGGGACCGACAGGGGGCCTTACAGATACGCAGTATTTT,CASSLGPTGGLTDTQYF
.,TRBJ1-2,medium-sized,TRBV4-2,TGTGCCAGCAGCCAAGAAGGGGTCGTGTCCTATGGCTACACCTTC,CASSQEGVVSYGYTF
.,TRBJ1-6,large,TRBV19,TGTGCCAGTAGTACCATTGACAGAATCTTCTATAATTCACCCCTCCACTTT,CASSTIDRIFYNSPLHF
.,TRBJ2-7,.,TRBV4-1,TGCGCCAGCAGCCAAGTCCCGTCGGAAGAGCAGTACTTC,CASSQVPSEEQYF
.,TRBJ1-5,once,TRBV19,TGTGCCAGCAGTGCGACGGGGGATCAGCCCCAGCATTTT,CASSATGDQPQHF
.,TRBJ2-1,.,TRBV6-4,TGTGCCAGCAGTGAAGGGGGGGGGGACTACAATGAGCAGTTCTTC,CASSEGGGDYNEQFF
.,TRBJ1-1,medium-sized,TRBV12-3/TRBV12-4,TGTGCCAGCAGTTTCGGGACCTCCGGATCTGAAGCTTTCTTT,CASSFGTSGSEAFF
.,TRBJ2-7,medium-sized,TRBV6-1,TGTGCCAGCAGTGAATCGGTGGGCTCAGGGTCCAACGAGCAGTACTTC,CASSESVGSGSNEQYF
TRBD1,TRBJ2-1,.,TRBV5-8,TGTGCCAGCAGCCCCTGGACAGGGGGCTGGAATGAGCAGTTCTTC,CASSPWTGGWNEQFF
.,TRBJ1-2,medium-sized,TRBV7-9,TGTGCCAGCAGCCCCTCCCGAGGGAGGGACTATGGCTACACCTTC,CASSPSRGRDYGYTF
TRBD1,TRBJ2-1,few,TRBV10-3,TGTGCCAGCAATCCGGGACAGGGTCGGCAGTTCTTC,CASNPGQGRQFF
TRBD1,TRBJ1-6,large,TRBV5-5,TGTGCCAGCAGCCCAAACCCGGGACAGGGTGGTTCACCCCTCCACTTT,CASSPNPGQGGSPLHF
TRBD2,TRBJ2-1,.,TRBV13,TGTGCCAGCAGTGATGGGACTAGCTCCCATGAGCAGTTCTTC,CASSDGTSSHEQFF
.,TRBJ1-4,medium-sized,TRBV20-1,TGCAGTGCTACTAGACAGGTTGCAACTAATGAAAAACTGTTTTTT,CSATRQVATNEKLFF
TRBD1,TRBJ2-7,once,TRBV4-3,TGTGCCAGCAGCCAAGATGGGACAGGGGGCTTCTACGAGCAGTACTTC,CASSQDGTGGFYEQYF
TRBD1,TRBJ1-1,.,TRBV6-1,TGTGCCAGCAGCGGGACAGGGGGTCCTGAAGCTTTCTTT,CASSGTGGPEAFF
.,TRBJ1-1,large,TRBV5-5,TGTGCCAGCAGCTTACCGGGCCACACTGAAGCTTTCTTT,CASSLPGHTEAFF
TRBD2,TRBJ2-3,medium-sized,TRBV20-1,TGCAGTGCTCGTACCCTTCGACTAGCGGTGAGCACAGATACGCAGTATTTT,CSARTLRLAVSTDTQYF
TRBD2,TRBJ2-7,large,TRBV19,TGTGCCAGTAGTATGGGTGTGCGGGAGGGCCCGATCGGAGGTACCTACGAGCAGTACTTC,CASSMGVREGPIGGTYEQYF
TRBD2,TRBJ2-3,large,TRBV6-5,TGTGCCAGCAGACCGGGAGGGGGCACAGATACGCAGTATTTT,CASRPGGGTDTQYF
TRBD2,TRBJ2-1,large,TRBV6-4,TGTGCCAGCAGTGTTCGGGGGGGGGACTACAATGAGCAGTTCTTC,CASSVRGGDYNEQFF
TRBD1,TRBJ1-6,medium-sized,TRBV12-3/TRBV12-4,TGTGCCAGCAGAAGAGACAGGGGGTATAATTCACCCCTCCACTTT,CASRRDRGYNSPLHF
.,TRBJ2-7,large,TRBV30,TGTGCCTGGATTTGGCAATTATACGAGCAGTACTTC,CAWIWQLYEQYF
.,TRBJ1-2,.,TRBV7-9,TGTGCCAGCAGCTCCACAGGAGAAGGGGCTTATGGCTACACCTTC,CASSSTGEGAYGYTF
TRBD1,TRBJ1-1,.,TRBV11-2,TGTGCCAGCAGCCAAGAGGCAGGGGGCAGCACTGAAGCTTTCTTT,CASSQEAGGSTEAFF
TRBD1,TRBJ2-7,many,TRBV20-1,TGCAGTGCAACAACCGGGACAGGGGAATACGAGCAGTACTTC,CSATTGTGEYEQYF
.,TRBJ2-6,large,TRBV6-1,TGTGCCAGCAGTGAGCGAACTTCTGGGGCCAACGTCCTGACTTTC,CASSERTSGANVLTF
.,TRBJ1-1,medium-sized,TRBV20-1,TGCAGTGCTAGATCGCAGTGGAACACTGAAGCTTTCTTT,CSARSQWNTEAFF
TRBD1,TRBJ1-1,large,TRBV11-3,TGTGCCAGCAGCTTAGTTCTGGAGACAGGGGGCAGCACTGAAGCTTTCTTT,CASSLVLETGGSTEAFF
TRBD2,TRBJ2-2,few,TRBV5-4,TGTGCCAGCAGCTTGGGGTACCTAGCGGGAGATTACACCGGGGAGCTGTTTTTT,CASSLGYLAGDYTGELFF
TRBD2,TRBJ2-1,.,TRBV6-4,TGTGCCAGCAGTGTTCGGGGGGGGGCTAATGAGCAGTTCTTC,CASSVRGGANEQFF